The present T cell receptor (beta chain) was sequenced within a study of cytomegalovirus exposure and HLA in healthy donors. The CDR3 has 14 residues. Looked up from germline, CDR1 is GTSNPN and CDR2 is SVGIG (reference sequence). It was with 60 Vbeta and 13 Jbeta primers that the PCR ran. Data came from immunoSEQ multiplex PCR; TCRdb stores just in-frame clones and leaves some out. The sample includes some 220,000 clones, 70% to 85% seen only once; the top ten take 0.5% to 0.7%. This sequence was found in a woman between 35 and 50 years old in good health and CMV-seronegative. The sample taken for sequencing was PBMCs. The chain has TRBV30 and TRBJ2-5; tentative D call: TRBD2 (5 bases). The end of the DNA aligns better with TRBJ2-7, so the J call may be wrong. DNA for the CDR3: TGTGCCTGGAGTGTCAGAGGACTCTCCTACGAGCAGTACTTC. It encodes CAWSVRGLSYEQYF.